The next 15 T cell receptor beta chains were all read from a single sample in a study of T-cell reconstitution after alpha-beta-depleted transplantation in children. Unique molecular identifiers tagged the TCRbeta library. From the PCR reads, TCRdb called clonotypes with MiXCR, one entry per CDR3 protein. The sample lists approximately 400,000 distinct CDR3 sequences; about a tenth were seen once. This sample comprised PBMCs from the stem cell graft donor, obtained from the stem cell graft. These receptors came from a human donor who donated a stem cell graft to a child with acute myeloid leukemia.

This chain joins TRBV5-8 and TRBJ1-5; D remains unclear. The CDR3 contains 15 residues. V shed 1 base and J shed 2 bases, with 10 bases lying between them. Germline V gives CDR1 SGHTS, CDR2 YDEGEE. The CDR3 region has the DNA TGTGCCAGCAGCTTGCTGGGCTCGGGCAATCAGCCCCAGCATTTT. Translation gives CASSLLGSGNQPQHF. Based on the CDR3 plus reference TRBV5-8 and TRBJ1-5, the full variable domain is EAGVTQSPTHLIKTRGQQATLRCSPISGHTSVYWYQQALGLGLQFLLWYDEGEERNRGNFPPRFSGRQFPNYSSELNVNALELEDSALYLCASSLLGSGNQPQHFGDGTRLSIL.

This clonotype was recorded at least ten times. This chain uses TRBV20-1 with TRBJ2-5, with TRBD1 matching over 8 bases. Per the germline V gene, CDR1 is DFQATT and CDR2 is SNEGSKA (reference sequence). Unmatched junction bases numbered 11, after V lost 6 bases and J lost 2 bases. The CDR3 spans 15 residues. Here the CDR3 DNA reads TGCAGTGCCCTTCAGGGACAGGCCCTACAAGAGACCCAGTACTTC. Its protein product is CSALQGQALQETQYF.

This clonotype was seen more than once but under ten times. V and J are TRBV9 and TRBJ2-7; D could derive from TRBD1 or TRBD2 (6 bases each). V dropped 0 bases and J dropped 6 bases, with 19 bases sitting between them. Germline CDR1 and CDR2: SGDLS and YYNGEE. This CDR3 comprises 16 residues. CDR3 in DNA: TGTGCCAGCAGCGTAGGAAGGGGGTCGGGGGCTACCGAGCAGTACTTC. This codes for CASSVGRGSGATEQYF. Drawing the rest from reference TRBV9 and TRBJ2-7, the complete variable domain is DSGVTQTPKHLITATGQRVTLRCSPRSGDLSVYWYQQSLDQGLQFLIQYYNGEERAKGNILERFSAQQFPDLHSELNLSSLELGDSALYFCASSVGRGSGATEQYFGPGTRLTVT.

This clonotype has a handful of counts. This chain's CDR3 is CAISETGGAGQLFF. As DNA, the CDR3 is TGTGCCATCAGCGAGACAGGGGGCGCGGGGCAACTGTTTTTT. J is TRBJ1-4 and V is TRBV10-3; 10 nucleotides match TRBD1. Germline CDR1 and CDR2: ENHRY and SYGVKD. Unmatched junction bases numbered 10, after V lost 6 bases and J lost 12 bases. The CDR3 is 14 residues long.

The chain carries TRBV6-1 and TRBJ2-2, with 7 nucleotides matching TRBD2. There are 17 residues in the CDR3. The J segment lost 2 bases and the V segment lost 3 bases, leaving 9 bases of the junction unmatched. Per germline, CDR1 MNHNS and CDR2 SASEGT. The CDR3 DNA follows: TGTGCCAGCAGTGAGTGGGGGGGGTTAACAAACACCGGGGAGCTGTTTTTT. Amino acids: CASSEWGGLTNTGELFF.

V is TRBV4-2 and J is TRBJ2-7; the match to TRBD2 covers 10 bases. The CDR3 is made up of 14 amino acids. Germline-derived CDR1 and CDR2 are LGHNA and YNFKEQ. The ends lost 5 bases at V and 5 bases at J; junction bases unmatched: 6. The CDR3 DNA reads as TGTGCCAGCAGCTCCGGGACTAGCGTCGACGAGCAGTACTTC. Residues: CASSSGTSVDEQYF.

The V gene is TRBV20-1, the J gene TRBJ1-4; the match to TRBD1 covers 9 bases. Germline CDR1 and CDR2: DFQATT and SNEGSKA (reference sequence). With 3 bases clipped from V and 3 bases from J, the junction kept 11 bases outside the gene matches. This CDR3 is 17 amino acids long. CDR3 sequence: CSASRDRAPNSNEKLFF. The CDR3 coding sequence is TGCAGTGCTAGCCGGGACAGGGCTCCCAACTCTAATGAAAAACTGTTTTTT.

The rearrangement joins TRBV13 to TRBJ2-7, with D perhaps matching TRBD1 (7 bases). Trimming shortened V by 0 bases and J by 3 bases, and 15 bases separated the two germline ends. The length of the CDR3 is 16 residues. Germline V CDR1 and CDR2: PRHDT, FYEKMQ (reference sequence). The CDR3 DNA reads TGTGCCAGCAGCTTAGGCCAGGGGGGCCGCAACTACGAGCAGTACTTC. Amino acids: CASSLGQGGRNYEQYF.

The rearrangement joins TRBV5-1 to TRBJ2-3; 11 bases map to TRBD1. Per the germline V gene, CDR1 is SGHRS and CDR2 is YFSETQ. V was clipped by 2 bases and J by 5 bases; unmatched bases: 7. This CDR3 is 16 amino acids long. The CDR3 loop reads CASSFRTGGSGDTQYF. The CDR3 nucleotides are TGCGCCAGCAGCTTCCGGACAGGGGGCTCTGGAGATACGCAGTATTTT.

The chain is built from TRBV9 and TRBJ2-1; 7 nucleotides match TRBD2. The CDR3 consists of 13 residues. V dropped 0 bases and J dropped 9; count of bases not matched to a gene: 3. Germline CDR1 and CDR2: SGDLS and YYNGEE. CDR3 protein: CASSVVSGTEQFF. As DNA, the CDR3 is TGTGCCAGCAGCGTAGTAAGCGGGACTGAGCAGTTCTTC.

This clonotype was recorded a few times. This chain connects TRBV10-3 to TRBJ1-1, with a weak D call TRBD1 (5 bases). The CDR3 runs to 15 residues. Per the germline V gene, CDR1 is ENHRY and CDR2 is SYGVKD. Trimming left V 5 bases short and J 5 bases short, with 18 bases between. CDR3 sequence: CAISKTGDHGTEAFF. CDR3 bases: TGTGCCATCAGTAAAACAGGCGACCATGGGACTGAAGCTTTCTTT.

The chain carries TRBV24-1 and TRBJ2-3; 7 bases fit TRBD1. Trimming removed 9 bases from V and 2 bases from J; junction bases left unmatched: 4. CDR1 and CDR2 from the germline V gene are KGHDR and SFDVKD. The CDR3 consists of 13 residues. CDR3 sequence reads: CATEGADTDTQYF. DNA for the CDR3: TGTGCCACCGAGGGGGCGGACACAGATACGCAGTATTTT.

This chain links TRBV20-1 with TRBJ2-3; D is ambiguous. Germline V CDR1 and CDR2: DFQATT, SNEGSKA (reference sequence). Trimming pared 7 bases from V and 2 bases from J, leaving 13 bases between. CDR3 length: 13 residues. Here the CDR3 reads CSVRSGNTDTQYF. The CDR3, as DNA: TGCAGTGTGCGGTCCGGAAACACAGATACGCAGTATTTT.

In this sample, this clonotype turned up many times. J is TRBJ2-5 and V is TRBV9, with TRBD2 identical over 9 bases. The CDR3 is 15 amino acids. Germline V gene lookup returns CDR1 SGDLS and CDR2 YYNGEE. The V and J ends lost 5 bases and 4 bases, in that order; junction bases with no gene match: 9. The CDR3 protein is CASSESSGGGETQYF. The DNA for the CDR3 is TGTGCCAGCAGTGAGAGTAGCGGGGGTGGAGAGACCCAGTACTTC.

This chain links TRBV5-5 with TRBJ2-3; D is undetermined. Trimming took off 5 bases at V and 4 bases at J, with 8 bases between the two ends. Germline loops: CDR1 SGHKS, CDR2 YYEKEE (reference sequence). CDR3 size: 12 residues. The CDR3 reads CASSVVPDTQYF. The CDR3 DNA follows: TGTGCCAGCAGTGTGGTTCCAGATACGCAGTATTTT.